Below, 16 T cell receptor beta chains from the same sample are listed, as sequenced in a study of metastatic and nonmetastatic thyroid tumors. TCRdb re-called clones via MiXCR from the PCR reads. The repertoire holds 3,000 to 4,000 clones, with approximately 40% as singletons. All patients were treatment-naive before thyroid surgery. The sample taken for sequencing was adjacent normal tissue. These receptors were taken from a male donor with papillary thyroid cancer or a benign thyroid nodule (not recorded which). Some clones in this sample may be carry-over from other donors' samples.

This rearrangement joins TRBV14 to TRBJ2-2, with TRBD2 identical over 10 bases. Germline assignment: CDR1 SGHDN and CDR2 FVKESK. V lost 1 base, J lost 4 bases, and 3 bases stayed unmatched. The CDR3 totals 16 residues. CDR3: CASSQVGTSATGELFF. In DNA form, the CDR3 reads TGTGCCAGCAGCCAAGTTGGGACTAGCGCCACCGGGGAGCTGTTTTTT. Variable domain in full (rest from reference TRBV14 and TRBJ2-2): EAGVTQFPSHSVIEKGQTVTLRCDPISGHDNLYWYRRVMGKEIKFLLHFVKESKQDESGMPNNRFLAERTGGTYSTLKVQPAELEDSGVYFCASSQVGTSATGELFFGEGSRLTVL.

This clone is classed as large (0.1 to 1%). This sequence joins TRBV6-2 or TRBV6-3 and TRBJ1-2; 10 nucleotides match TRBD1. The CDR3 consists of 13 residues. Losses at the gene ends were 7 bases for V and 8 bases for J; bases not matched to a gene: 7. Germline CDR1 and CDR2: MNHEY and SVGEGT. The CDR3 protein is CASNPGTGVGYTF. The CDR3 nucleotides are TGTGCCAGCAACCCCGGGACAGGGGTCGGCTACACCTTC.

The CDR3 here is CASSSPGLAGYEQYF. The DNA of the CDR3 is TGTGCCAGCAGTTCACCGGGACTAGCGGGCTACGAGCAGTACTTC. The rearrangement joins TRBV27 to TRBJ2-7, with 12 bases matching TRBD2. Germline V gives CDR1 MNHEY, CDR2 SMNVEV (reference sequence). The CDR3 consists of 15 residues. The V segment lost 4 bases and the J segment 3 bases; nucleotides outside the gene matches: 4.

The chain uses TRBV6-5 and TRBJ2-1; TRBD2 matches 10 bases. With 2 bases clipped from V and 0 bases from J, the junction kept 4 bases outside the gene matches. Germline lookup yields CDR1 MNHEY and CDR2 SVGAGI. The CDR3 contains 17 residues. The CDR3 spells CASSYLAGAVSYNEQFF. The CDR3 DNA is TGTGCCAGCAGTTACCTAGCGGGGGCCGTCTCCTACAATGAGCAGTTCTTC.

For this clone: One junction end does not reproduce the germline sequence, and a read error may be involved. For the CDR3, the DNA is TGTGCCAGCAGTTCGACAGGGTGGTATGTCTACACCTTC. Encoded protein: CASSSTGWYVYTF. The V call is TRBV28, the J call TRBJ1-2; 7 bases agree with TRBD1. This CDR3 contains 13 residues. Germline CDR1 is MDHEN and CDR2 is SYDVKM.

Comments on this clone: One end of the junction does not line up with germline, which may come from a read error. The CDR3: CASSPTGGAGELFF. CDR3 nucleotide sequence: TGTGCTAGCAGCCCTACCGGGGGAGCCGGGGAGCTGTTTTTT. The rearrangement joins TRBV7-7 to TRBJ2-2; possible D gene TRBD2, 6 bases. CDR3 length: 14 amino acids. From germline, CDR1 is SSHAT and CDR2 FNYEAQ (reference sequence).

The CDR3 nucleotides read TGTGCCAGCAGCTCACCGAGGGTAAAGATTGGCTCACCCCTCCACTTT. This translates into CASSSPRVKIGSPLHF. V gene TRBV11-1 combines with J gene TRBJ1-6, with D unresolved. V was trimmed by 4 bases and J by 10 bases, leaving 20 bases between them. This CDR3 comprises 16 residues. Germline V CDR1 and CDR2: SGHAT, FQDESV (reference sequence).

This clone was seen a handful of times. The V and J genes are TRBV19 and TRBJ2-7; maybe TRBD2 (5 bases). Germline V gene data show CDR1 as LNHDA and CDR2 as SQIVND (reference sequence). The CDR3 has 15 amino acids. V dropped 1 base and J dropped 3 bases, with 13 bases sitting between them. In DNA, the CDR3 is TGTGCCAGTAGTATAGTTCGCGGGTCAAGCTACGAGCAGTACTTC. Translation gives CASSIVRGSSYEQYF.

The CDR3 bases are TGTAGTGCTAGAACGGCTAGCGGGAGGGGGGGGATATACGAGCAGTACGTC. It specifies CSARTASGRGGIYEQYV. The rearrangement links TRBV20-1 to TRBJ2-7; 12 bases agree with TRBD2. CDR1 is DFQATT, CDR2 SNEGSKA, per germline (reference sequence). The CDR3 runs to 17 residues.

A few counts support this clone. CDR3 sequence reads: CASSADSIRNNEQFF. For the CDR3, the DNA is TGTGCCAGTAGTGCCGACAGTATTCGGAACAATGAGCAGTTCTTC. The rearrangement joins TRBV19 to TRBJ2-1; TRBD1 might be the D (5 bases). This CDR3 has 15 residues. Germline values: CDR1 LNHDA, CDR2 SQIVND (reference sequence). Trimming removed 5 bases from V and 5 bases from J, with 16 bases in between.

This CDR3 is CASSLGLISYEQYF. DNA for the CDR3: TGTGCCAGCAGCTTAGGTCTAATCTCCTACGAGCAGTACTTC. The chain uses TRBV7-2 and TRBJ2-7; D is undetermined. Germline V gene sequence: CDR1 SGHTA, CDR2 FQGNSA. The CDR3 length is 14 residues. Trimming removed 1 base from V and 0 bases from J, with 7 bases in between.

The chain uses TRBV28 and TRBJ2-5; 10 bases map to TRBD1. The trim removed 7 bases at V and 3 bases at J, leaving 11 bases unmatched. This CDR3 comprises 16 residues. Germline CDR1 and CDR2: MDHEN and SYDVKM. The DNA of the CDR3 is TGTGCCAGCACCTTCTCTGGGACAGGGGCGGAAGAGACCCAGTACTTC. Translated, it gives CASTFSGTGAEETQYF.

This clone is labeled as medium-sized (0.01 to 0.1%). The gene calls are TRBV19 and TRBJ2-1; maybe TRBD2 (6 bases). The germline V gene encodes CDR1 LNHDA and CDR2 SQIVND (reference sequence). V was trimmed by 5 bases and J by 1 base, leaving 9 bases between them. The CDR3 consists of 14 residues. CDR3 nucleotide sequence: TGTGCCAGTAGTCCGGCGGGATCCTACAATGAGCAGTTCTTC. Protein: CASSPAGSYNEQFF.

The chain couples TRBV13 to TRBJ1-2; tentative D call: TRBD1 (5 bases). The CDR3 totals 14 residues. V was trimmed by 5 bases and J by 5 bases, leaving 15 bases between them. Germline V gene sequence: CDR1 PRHDT, CDR2 FYEKMQ (reference sequence). The CDR3 DNA reads TGTGCCAGCAGCGCCGGCAGGGCCAATTATGGCTACACCTTC. Its translation: CASSAGRANYGYTF. The full variable domain, in which reference TRBV13 and TRBJ1-2 provide the parts outside the CDR3, is AAGVIQSPRHLIKEKRETATLKCYPIPRHDTVYWYQQGPGQDPQFLISFYEKMQSDKGSIPDRFSAQQFSDYHSELNMSSLELGDSALYFCASSAGRANYGYTFGSGTRLTVV.

In its sample, this clone is medium-sized. Other DNA variants within this sample encode the same CDR3. V is TRBV20-1 and J is TRBJ2-3; no clear D. The CDR3 runs to 13 residues. Germline CDR1 DFQATT, CDR2 SNEGSKA (reference sequence). Trimming removed 2 bases from V and 0 bases from J, with 6 bases in between. CDR3 sequence: CSARLTSTDTQYF. As DNA, the CDR3 is TGCAGTGCTAGACTGACCAGCACAGATACGCAGTATTTT.

The rearrangement links TRBV7-9 to TRBJ2-7; TRBD2 agrees at 7 bases. Trimming took 5 bases from V and 1 from J; bases not matched to a gene: 5. CDR3 size: 14 residues. CDR1 is SEHNR, CDR2 FQNEAQ, per germline (reference sequence). The CDR3 loop reads CASSREGTSYEQYF. Written as DNA, the CDR3 is TGTGCCAGCAGCAGGGAGGGAACTTCCTACGAGCAGTACTTC. The full variable domain, with the rest looked up from reference TRBV7-9 and TRBJ2-7, is DTGVSQNPRHKITKRGQNVTFRCDPISEHNRLYWYRQTLGQGPEFLTYFQNEAQLEKSRLLSDRFSAERPKGSFSTLEIQRTEQGDSAMYLCASSREGTSYEQYFGPGTRLTVT.